The 8 T cell receptor beta chains below were found in one sample sequenced in a study of cytomegalovirus exposure and HLA in healthy donors. The PCR ran on 60 Vbeta and 13 Jbeta primers. The method was immunoSEQ multiplex PCR; TCRdb's version includes in-frame clones alone and lacks a portion of them. The data show under 200,000 clones, 70% to 90% seen once. The sequencing input was PBMCs. The source is a man between 18 and 35 years old in good health and CMV-seropositive.

V usage is TRBV10-3 and J usage is TRBJ1-1; TRBD1 is a possible D gene (5 bases). In germline, CDR1 is ENHRY, CDR2 SYGVKD. V was shortened by 5 bases and J by 6 bases, with 13 bases between the two germline ends. This CDR3 is built from 13 residues. CDR3 DNA: TGTGCCATCAGTTGGGGGGAGGGAGCTGAAGCTTTCTTT. Protein product: CAISWGEGAEAFF.

V gene TRBV4-1 combines with J gene TRBJ2-7; 14 positions match TRBD2. The CDR3 is made up of 16 amino acids. Germline values: CDR1 MGHRA, CDR2 YSYEKL. With V trimmed by 1 base and J by 6 bases, 5 bases remained unmatched. The CDR3 region is CASSQGLGLAGGEQYF. In DNA, the CDR3 is TGCGCCAGCAGCCAAGGTCTTGGACTAGCGGGGGGCGAGCAGTACTTC.

The chain recombines TRBV6-1 with TRBJ2-7, with no clear D. Trimming removed 4 bases from V and 0 bases from J, with 13 bases in between. This CDR3 has 15 amino acids. Germline CDR1 and CDR2: MNHNS and SASEGT. Here the CDR3 reads CASSVTPQSSYEQYF. CDR3 bases: TGTGCCAGCAGTGTGACACCTCAAAGCTCCTACGAGCAGTACTTC.

The chain joins TRBV19 to TRBJ2-7; TRBD2 might be the D (7 bases). V gave up 10 bases and J gave up 2 bases, with 24 bases separating them. The CDR3 is made up of 16 amino acids. The germline gives CDR1 LNHDA, CDR2 SQIVND (reference sequence). CDR3 amino acids: CATHPRGAQLTYEQYF. CDR3 sequence (DNA): TGTGCCACCCACCCTCGGGGGGCACAACTTACCTACGAGCAGTACTTC.

The genes are TRBV10-3 and TRBJ2-1; the match to TRBD2 covers 12 bases. After removal of 5 bases from V and 4 bases from J, the junction contained 9 bases not matched to a gene. The CDR3 has 17 amino acids. The V gene's germline CDR1 is ENHRY and CDR2 SYGVKD. The CDR3 DNA follows: TGTGCCATCAGTCAACTAGCGGGGGGTCCCAATTACAATGAGCAGTTCTTC. Translated: CAISQLAGGPNYNEQFF.

The chain couples TRBV6-4 to TRBJ1-1; D unresolved. This CDR3 is 13 amino acids long. The ends were cut back, 6 bases at V and 0 bases at J, with 8 bases in the middle. Germline CDR1 MRHNA, CDR2 SNTAGT. The CDR3 protein is CASSPSMNTEAFF. The CDR3, as DNA: TGTGCCAGCAGCCCGAGTATGAACACTGAAGCTTTCTTT.

The CDR3 DNA is TGTGCCACCAGCAGAGGCGCACATACAGGGTTGAACACTGAAGCTTTCTTT. The encoded protein is CATSRGAHTGLNTEAFF. The rearrangement joins TRBV15 to TRBJ1-1; possible D gene TRBD1, 6 bases. The V end lost 1 base, the J end lost 0 bases, and 15 bases lay between the germline ends. The CDR3 runs to 17 residues. Germline CDR1 and CDR2: LNHNV and YYDKDF (reference sequence).

The chain employs TRBV5-1 and TRBJ2-7; D possibly corresponds to TRBD1 (5 bases). In germline, CDR1 is SGHRS, CDR2 YFSETQ. The CDR3 loop spans 17 amino acids. Trimming removed 3 bases from V and 0 bases from J, with 19 bases in between. The CDR3 here is CASSSPAELTDSYEQYF. CDR3 DNA sequence: TGCGCCAGCAGCTCCCCCGCTGAACTGACAGACTCCTACGAGCAGTACTTC.